The clone carrying this T cell receptor (beta chain) was seen repeatedly, ten times or more. The antigen is not known. The source of the sample is a study of regulatory T cells in long-lasting Graves disease. General study findings and limits: Persistent disease preferred TRBV28, TRBJ1-2 and TRBJ2-5; new disease, TRBV20-1 and TRBJ2-1.

Germline CDR1 and CDR2: SGDLS and YYNGEE. With 3 bases removed from V and 3 bases from J, the gap between germline ends came to 15 bases. CDR3 length: 15 residues. Time point specified: newly diagnosed GD, antithyroid drugs for less than 3 months. Extracted PBMC RNA gave rise to the TCR library. Construction of the TCR beta libraries employed iRepertoire HTBI primers in conjunction with Arm-PCR of CDR3 regions. TCRdb analysed the multiplex PCR reads with MiXCR anew, one entry per CDR3 protein. The sample yields over 200,000 distinct CDR3 sequences, about 20% seen once. These data also formed part of another study, on T cells in Graves' hyperthyroidism and ophthalmopathy. That source reports: In simple terms, a model built on 13 V-J features told ophthalmopathy apart from stable hyperthyroidism. The model foresaw ophthalmopathy a median around seven months prior to onset.

The chain has TRBV9 and TRBJ1-1; tentatively, D is TRBD1 (6 bases). The clonotype comes from a woman younger than 45 with Graves disease. The sequenced sample was peripheral blood mononuclear cells (PBMCs), obtained at new diagnosis, from a patient treated with antithyroid drugs. CDR3 protein: CASSADGTPYTEAFF. CDR3 bases: TGTGCCAGCAGCGCAGACGGGACACCGTACACTGAAGCTTTCTTT.